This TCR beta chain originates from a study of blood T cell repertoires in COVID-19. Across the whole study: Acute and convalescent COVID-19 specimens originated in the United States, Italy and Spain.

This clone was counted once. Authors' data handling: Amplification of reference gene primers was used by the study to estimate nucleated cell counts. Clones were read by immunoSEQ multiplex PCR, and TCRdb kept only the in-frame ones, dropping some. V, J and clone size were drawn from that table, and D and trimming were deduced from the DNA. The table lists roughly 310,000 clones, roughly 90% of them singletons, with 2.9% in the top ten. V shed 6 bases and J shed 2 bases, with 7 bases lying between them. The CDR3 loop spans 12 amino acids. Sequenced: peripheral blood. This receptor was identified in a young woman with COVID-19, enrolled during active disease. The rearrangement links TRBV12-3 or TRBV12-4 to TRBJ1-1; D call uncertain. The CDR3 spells CASRLRNTEAFF. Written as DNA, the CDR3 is TGTGCCAGCAGGTTGAGAAACACTGAAGCTTTCTTT.